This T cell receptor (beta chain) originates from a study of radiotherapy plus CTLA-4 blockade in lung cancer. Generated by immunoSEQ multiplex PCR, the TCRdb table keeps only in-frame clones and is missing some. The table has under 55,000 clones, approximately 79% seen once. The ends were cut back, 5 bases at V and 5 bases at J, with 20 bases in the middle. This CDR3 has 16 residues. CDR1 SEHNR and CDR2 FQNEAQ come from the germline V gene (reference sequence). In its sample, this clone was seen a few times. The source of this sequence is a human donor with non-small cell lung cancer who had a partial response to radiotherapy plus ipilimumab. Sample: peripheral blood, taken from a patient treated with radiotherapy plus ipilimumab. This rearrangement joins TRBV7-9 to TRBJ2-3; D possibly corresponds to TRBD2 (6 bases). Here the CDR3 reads CASSLGRLGDGDTQYF. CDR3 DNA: TGTGCCAGCAGCCTCGGGCGACTAGGGGATGGAGATACGCAGTATTTT. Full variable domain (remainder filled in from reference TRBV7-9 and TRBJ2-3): DTGVSQNPRHKITKRGQNVTFRCDPISEHNRLYWYRQTLGQGPEFLTYFQNEAQLEKSRLLSDRFSAERPKGSFSTLEIQRTEQGDSAMYLCASSLGRLGDGDTQYFGPGTRLTVL.